This T cell receptor (beta chain) is from a study of T cells after yellow fever vaccination. About the research overall: Low-cell-number fractions were prepared with SMART-Seq v4 Ultra Low Input.

Notes on the study in general: Post-booster repertoires contained most primary-vaccination clones again (about 96% CD4, about 88% CD8). Abundant bulk-derived clonotypes could contaminate FACS-sorted repertoires.

This clonotype was found a few times. What it binds is not known. CDR3 length: 14 residues. Germline V gene data show CDR1 as SGHTA and CDR2 as FQGNSA. V lost 2 bases and J 10 bases, leaving 12 bases between the germline ends. 5'RACE template switching generated TCR cDNA, adding a universal primer site and UMIs. MiXCR was run by TCRdb on the 5' RACE reads, yielding one entry per CDR3 protein. The sample includes 360,000 or so distinct CDR3 sequences, around 10% of them seen just once. This sequence originates from a man between 18 and 35 years old who received the YFV17D yellow fever vaccine. This chain joins TRBV7-2 and TRBJ1-6; D gene uncertain. Sequencing used PBMCs, obtained on the day of the first yellow fever vaccination. CDR3 amino acids: CASSLRQPVSPLHF. CDR3 in DNA: TGTGCCAGCAGCTTAAGGCAGCCCGTGTCACCCCTCCACTTT.